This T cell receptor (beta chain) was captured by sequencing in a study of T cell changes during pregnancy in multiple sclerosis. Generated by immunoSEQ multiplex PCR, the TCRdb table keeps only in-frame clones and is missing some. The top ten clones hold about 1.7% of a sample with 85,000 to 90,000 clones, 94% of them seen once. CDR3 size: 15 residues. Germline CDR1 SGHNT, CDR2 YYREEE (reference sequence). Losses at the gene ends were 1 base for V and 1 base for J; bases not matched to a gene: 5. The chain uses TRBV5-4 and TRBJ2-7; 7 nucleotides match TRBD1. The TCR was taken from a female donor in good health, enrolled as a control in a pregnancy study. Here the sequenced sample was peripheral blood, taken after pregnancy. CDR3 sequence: CASSLSGTASYEQYF. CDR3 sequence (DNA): TGTGCCAGCAGCTTGTCGGGGACAGCTTCCTACGAGCAGTACTTC.